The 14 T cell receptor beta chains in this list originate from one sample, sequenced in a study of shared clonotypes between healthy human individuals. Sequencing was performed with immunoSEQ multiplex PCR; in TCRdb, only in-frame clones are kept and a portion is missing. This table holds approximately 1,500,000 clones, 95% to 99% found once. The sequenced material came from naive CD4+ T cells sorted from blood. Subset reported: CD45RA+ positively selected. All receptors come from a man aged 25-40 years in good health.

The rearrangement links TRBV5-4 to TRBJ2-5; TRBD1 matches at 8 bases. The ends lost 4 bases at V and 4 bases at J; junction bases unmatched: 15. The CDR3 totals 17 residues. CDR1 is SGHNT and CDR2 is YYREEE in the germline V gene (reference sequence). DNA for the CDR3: TGTGCCAGCAGCCACTCACCAATCAGGGGGCGATCAGAGACCCAGTACTTC. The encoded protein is CASSHSPIRGRSETQYF.

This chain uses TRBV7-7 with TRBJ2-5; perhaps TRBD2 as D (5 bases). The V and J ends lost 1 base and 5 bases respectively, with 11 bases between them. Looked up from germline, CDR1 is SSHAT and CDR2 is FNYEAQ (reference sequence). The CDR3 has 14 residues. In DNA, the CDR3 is TGTGCCAGCAGCTTAGGGACTGCTTCGGAGACCCAGTACTTC. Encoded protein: CASSLGTASETQYF.

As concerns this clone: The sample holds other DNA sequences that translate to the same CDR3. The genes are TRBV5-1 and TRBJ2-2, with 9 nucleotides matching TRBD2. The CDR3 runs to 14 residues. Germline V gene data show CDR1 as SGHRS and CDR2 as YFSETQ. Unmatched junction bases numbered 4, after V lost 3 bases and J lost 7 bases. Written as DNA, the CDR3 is TGCGCCAGCAGCTGGGGACTAGCCGGCGGGGAGCTGTTTTTT. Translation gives CASSWGLAGGELFF.

The CDR3 DNA is TGTGCCAGCGGGCAGCTAGCGGAAAACTACGAGCAGTACTTC. The encoded protein is CASGQLAENYEQYF. The chain has TRBV28 and TRBJ2-7; 7 bases are shared with TRBD2. V lost 8 bases, J lost 3 bases, and 10 bases stayed unmatched. Germline V gives CDR1 MDHEN, CDR2 SYDVKM. The CDR3 is made up of 14 amino acids.

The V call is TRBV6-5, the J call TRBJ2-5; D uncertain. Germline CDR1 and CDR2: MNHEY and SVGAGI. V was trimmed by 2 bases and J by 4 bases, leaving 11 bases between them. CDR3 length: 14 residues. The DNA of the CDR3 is TGTGCCAGCAGTTACAGCCCCACCGGAGAGACCCAGTACTTC. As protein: CASSYSPTGETQYF.

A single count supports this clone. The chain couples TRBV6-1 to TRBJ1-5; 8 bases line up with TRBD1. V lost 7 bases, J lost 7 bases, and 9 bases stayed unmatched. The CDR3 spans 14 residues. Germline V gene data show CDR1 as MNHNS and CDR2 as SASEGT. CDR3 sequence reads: CASTVDRVHQPQHF. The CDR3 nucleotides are TGTGCCAGCACTGTGGACAGGGTGCACCAGCCCCAGCATTTT.

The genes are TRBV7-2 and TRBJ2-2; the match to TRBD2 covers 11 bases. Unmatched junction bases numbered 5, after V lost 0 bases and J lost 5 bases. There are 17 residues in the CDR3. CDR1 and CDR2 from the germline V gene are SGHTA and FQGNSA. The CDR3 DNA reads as TGTGCCAGCAGCTTAGCGCTAGCGGGAGGTAAAACCGGGGAGCTGTTTTTT. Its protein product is CASSLALAGGKTGELFF.

CDR3 in amino acids: CASSLGRVTDTQYF. As DNA, the CDR3 is TGTGCCAGCAGCTTGGGCAGGGTTACAGATACGCAGTATTTT. The chain carries TRBV13 and TRBJ2-3, with TRBD1 as a possible D gene (5 bases). Germline CDR1 reads PRHDT; CDR2 reads FYEKMQ (reference sequence). The CDR3 has 14 amino acids. The V gene lost 3 bases and the J gene lost 3 bases, with 10 bases spanning the gap.

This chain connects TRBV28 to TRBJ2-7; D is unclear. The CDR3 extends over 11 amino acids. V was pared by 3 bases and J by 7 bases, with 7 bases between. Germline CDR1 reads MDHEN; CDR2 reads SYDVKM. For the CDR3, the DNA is TGTGCCAGCAGTTTCCTCGCTGAGCAGTACTTC. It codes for CASSFLAEQYF.

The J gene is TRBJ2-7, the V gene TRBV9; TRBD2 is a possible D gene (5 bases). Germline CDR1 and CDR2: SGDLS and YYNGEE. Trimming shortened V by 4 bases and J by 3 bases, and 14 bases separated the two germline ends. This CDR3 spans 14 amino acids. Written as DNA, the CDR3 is TGTGCCAGCAGCTATCAATCAGAGGGCTACGAGCAGTACTTC. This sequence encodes CASSYQSEGYEQYF.

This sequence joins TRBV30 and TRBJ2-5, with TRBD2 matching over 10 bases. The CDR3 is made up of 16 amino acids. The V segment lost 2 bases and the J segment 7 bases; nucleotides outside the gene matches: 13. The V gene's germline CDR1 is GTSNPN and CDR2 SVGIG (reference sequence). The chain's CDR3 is CAWSPSWTSGPGTQYF. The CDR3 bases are TGTGCCTGGAGTCCCTCCTGGACTAGCGGTCCCGGGACCCAGTACTTC. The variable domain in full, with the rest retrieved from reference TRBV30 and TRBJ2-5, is SQTIHQWPATLVQPVGSPLSLECTVEGTSNPNLYWYRQAAGRGLQLLFYSVGIGQISSEVPQNLSASRPQDRQFILSSKKLLLSDSGFYLCAWSPSWTSGPGTQYFGPGTRLLVL.

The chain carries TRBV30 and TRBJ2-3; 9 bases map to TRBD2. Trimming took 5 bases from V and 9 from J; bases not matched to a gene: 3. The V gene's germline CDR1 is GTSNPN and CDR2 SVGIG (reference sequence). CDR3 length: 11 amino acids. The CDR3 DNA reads TGTGCCTGGGGGACTAGCCAAACGCAGTATTTT. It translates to CAWGTSQTQYF.

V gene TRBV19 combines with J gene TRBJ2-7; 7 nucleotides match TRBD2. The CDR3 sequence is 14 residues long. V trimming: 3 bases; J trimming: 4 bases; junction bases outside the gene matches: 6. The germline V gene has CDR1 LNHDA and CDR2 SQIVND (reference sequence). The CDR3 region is CASSMASGLYEQYF. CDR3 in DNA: TGTGCCAGTAGTATGGCTAGCGGTTTGTACGAGCAGTACTTC. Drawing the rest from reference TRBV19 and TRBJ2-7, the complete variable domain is DGGITQSPKYLFRKEGQNVTLSCEQNLNHDAMYWYRQDPGQGLRLIYYSQIVNDFQKGDIAEGYSVSREKKESFPLTVTSAQKNPTAFYLCASSMASGLYEQYFGPGTRLTVT.

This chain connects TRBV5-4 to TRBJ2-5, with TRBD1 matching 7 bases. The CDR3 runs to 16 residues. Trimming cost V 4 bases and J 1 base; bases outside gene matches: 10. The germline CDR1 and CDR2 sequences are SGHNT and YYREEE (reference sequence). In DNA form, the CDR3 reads TGTGCCAGCAGCCACCGACAGGGAGACCTCCAAGAGACCCAGTACTTC. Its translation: CASSHRQGDLQETQYF.